This record covers a single T cell receptor (beta chain). As originally analysed: Reference gene primers were amplified, and this amplification served to estimate nucleated cell counts. This table comes from immunoSEQ multiplex PCR, and its TCRdb copy is limited to in-frame clones, with some not included. V and J calls and clone size are as listed in that table; D and trimming were resolved from the DNA. The sample holds some 20,000 clones, over 75% seen once. The sample comes from a study of blood T cell repertoires in COVID-19. For the study at large: The origin of the acute and convalescent COVID-19 samples was the United States, Italy and Spain. The analysed material was cDNA or gDNA that came from T cells, B-cell-depleted T cells, or PBMCs.

The CDR3 consists of 14 residues. V was cut by 3 bases and J by 3 bases, with 12 bases left in between. CDR1 and CDR2 (germline): SGHNT, YYREEE (reference sequence). This receptor was taken from a human donor in a cohort sampled during active COVID-19. Sequenced: peripheral blood. The J gene is TRBJ2-5, the V gene TRBV5-4; perhaps TRBD2 as D (5 bases). The CDR3 is CASSSGNWEETQYF. CDR3 in DNA: TGTGCCAGCAGCTCCGGGAATTGGGAAGAGACCCAGTACTTC.